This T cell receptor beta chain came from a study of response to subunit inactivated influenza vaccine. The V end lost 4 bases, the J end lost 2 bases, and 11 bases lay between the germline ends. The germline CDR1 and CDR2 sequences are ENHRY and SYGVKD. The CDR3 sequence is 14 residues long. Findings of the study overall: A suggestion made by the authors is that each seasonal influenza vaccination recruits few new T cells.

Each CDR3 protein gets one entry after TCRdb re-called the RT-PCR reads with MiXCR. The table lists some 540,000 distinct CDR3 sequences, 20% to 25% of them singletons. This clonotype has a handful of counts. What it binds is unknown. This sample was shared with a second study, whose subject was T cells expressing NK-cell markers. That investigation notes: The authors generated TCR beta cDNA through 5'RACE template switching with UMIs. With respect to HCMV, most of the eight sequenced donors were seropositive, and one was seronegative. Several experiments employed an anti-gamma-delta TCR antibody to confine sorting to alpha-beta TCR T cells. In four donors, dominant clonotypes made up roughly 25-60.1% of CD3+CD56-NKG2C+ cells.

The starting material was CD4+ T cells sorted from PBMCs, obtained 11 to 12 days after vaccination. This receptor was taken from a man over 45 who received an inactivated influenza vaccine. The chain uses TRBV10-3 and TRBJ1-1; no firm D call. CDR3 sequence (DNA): TGTGCCATCAGTGCATCGGGGATTAACACTGAAGCTTTCTTT. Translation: CAISASGINTEAFF.